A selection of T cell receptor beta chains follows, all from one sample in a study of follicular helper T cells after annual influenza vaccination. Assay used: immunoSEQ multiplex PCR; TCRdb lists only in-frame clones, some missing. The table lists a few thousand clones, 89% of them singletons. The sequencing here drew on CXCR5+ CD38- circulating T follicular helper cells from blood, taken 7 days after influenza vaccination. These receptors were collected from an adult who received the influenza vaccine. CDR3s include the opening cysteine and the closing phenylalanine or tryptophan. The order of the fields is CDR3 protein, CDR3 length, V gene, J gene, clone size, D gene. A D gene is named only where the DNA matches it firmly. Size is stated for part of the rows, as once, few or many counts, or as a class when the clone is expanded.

CDR3 protein: CASSYAPGQESYEQYF
CDR3 length: 16
V gene: TRBV5-1
J gene: TRBJ2-7
clone size: .
D gene: TRBD1

CDR3 protein: CATSRDPRGVETQYF
CDR3 length: 15
V gene: TRBV15
J gene: TRBJ2-5
clone size: .
D gene: TRBD2

CDR3 protein: CSAPTGETQYF
CDR3 length: 11
V gene: TRBV20-1
J gene: TRBJ2-5
clone size: .
D gene: .

CDR3 protein: CASSRTLSGNTIYF
CDR3 length: 14
V gene: TRBV7-6
J gene: TRBJ1-3
clone size: .
D gene: .

CDR3 protein: CASSLTGFEQYF
CDR3 length: 12
V gene: TRBV28
J gene: TRBJ2-7
clone size: .
D gene: .

CDR3 protein: CASSVPGQGAGNEQFF
CDR3 length: 16
V gene: TRBV9
J gene: TRBJ2-1
clone size: once
D gene: TRBD1

CDR3 protein: CASAQDYEQYF
CDR3 length: 11
V gene: TRBV7-9
J gene: TRBJ2-7
clone size: .
D gene: .

CDR3 protein: CASSIGVAGGQETQYF
CDR3 length: 16
V gene: TRBV9
J gene: TRBJ2-5
clone size: .
D gene: TRBD2

CDR3 protein: CASSPLTENTEAFF
CDR3 length: 14
V gene: TRBV19
J gene: TRBJ1-1
clone size: .
D gene: .

CDR3 protein: CASSVAGTGGYEQYF
CDR3 length: 15
V gene: TRBV2
J gene: TRBJ2-7
clone size: .
D gene: TRBD1

CDR3 protein: CASSLTGRGELFF
CDR3 length: 13
V gene: TRBV7-8
J gene: TRBJ2-2
clone size: .
D gene: TRBD1

CDR3 protein: CASSDTSTGGEKLFF
CDR3 length: 15
V gene: TRBV2
J gene: TRBJ1-4
clone size: .
D gene: TRBD1

CDR3 protein: CASSITDNTGELFF
CDR3 length: 14
V gene: TRBV19
J gene: TRBJ2-2
clone size: .
D gene: .

CDR3 protein: CASSLGTGANYEQYF
CDR3 length: 15
V gene: TRBV5-4
J gene: TRBJ2-7
clone size: .
D gene: TRBD1

CDR3 protein: CASSPRAREKTQYF
CDR3 length: 14
V gene: TRBV18
J gene: TRBJ2-5
clone size: .
D gene: .

CDR3 protein: CASSFRDRGISDGKTQYF
CDR3 length: 18
V gene: TRBV7-8
J gene: TRBJ2-5
clone size: .
D gene: TRBD1

CDR3 protein: CASTQRYEQYF
CDR3 length: 11
V gene: TRBV6-1
J gene: TRBJ2-7
clone size: .
D gene: .

CDR3 protein: CASGPGGETQYF
CDR3 length: 12
V gene: TRBV12-5
J gene: TRBJ2-5
clone size: .
D gene: TRBD1

CDR3 protein: CAWSRDRAMNTEAFF
CDR3 length: 15
V gene: TRBV30
J gene: TRBJ1-1
clone size: .
D gene: TRBD1

CDR3 protein: CASRQGLVTDTQYF
CDR3 length: 14
V gene: TRBV6-1
J gene: TRBJ2-3
clone size: .
D gene: TRBD2

CDR3 protein: CASSFPLGSLESYEQYF
CDR3 length: 17
V gene: TRBV28
J gene: TRBJ2-7
clone size: .
D gene: .

CDR3 protein: CASSLPSGTNSYNEQFF
CDR3 length: 17
V gene: TRBV28
J gene: TRBJ2-1
clone size: .
D gene: TRBD2

CDR3 protein: CASSLEAGGNGGEQFF
CDR3 length: 16
V gene: TRBV5-1
J gene: TRBJ2-1
clone size: .
D gene: TRBD2

CDR3 protein: CASSGTDLSNYGYTF
CDR3 length: 15
V gene: TRBV21-1
J gene: TRBJ1-2
clone size: .
D gene: .

CDR3 protein: CASSPKGGLAGRTGELFF
CDR3 length: 18
V gene: TRBV9
J gene: TRBJ2-2
clone size: .
D gene: TRBD2

CDR3 protein: CATGKTGAGNTIYF
CDR3 length: 14
V gene: TRBV15
J gene: TRBJ1-3
clone size: .
D gene: TRBD1

CDR3 protein: CASSQAGRGGSTEAFF
CDR3 length: 16
V gene: TRBV14
J gene: TRBJ1-1
clone size: .
D gene: .

CDR3 protein: CASSVRGAGGGQPQHF
CDR3 length: 16
V gene: TRBV2
J gene: TRBJ1-5
clone size: .
D gene: .

CDR3 protein: CASSPPRHRGMIF
CDR3 length: 13
V gene: TRBV27
J gene: TRBJ1-1
clone size: once
D gene: TRBD1

CDR3 protein: CASSSSGRASGWGNEQFF
CDR3 length: 18
V gene: TRBV28
J gene: TRBJ2-1
clone size: .
D gene: TRBD2

CDR3 protein: CASSLARGGNNYGYTF
CDR3 length: 16
V gene: TRBV5-1
J gene: TRBJ1-2
clone size: .
D gene: TRBD1

CDR3 protein: CASSPGVLQWGLPSNEQFF
CDR3 length: 19
V gene: TRBV18
J gene: TRBJ2-1
clone size: .
D gene: .

CDR3 protein: CATSLTEQGGEQYF
CDR3 length: 14
V gene: TRBV10-3
J gene: .
clone size: .
D gene: .

CDR3 protein: CASSQEDPGRGAHEQYF
CDR3 length: 17
V gene: TRBV6-1
J gene: TRBJ2-7
clone size: once
D gene: .

CDR3 protein: CASSLIGTGGQETQYF
CDR3 length: 16
V gene: TRBV5-8
J gene: TRBJ2-5
clone size: .
D gene: TRBD1

CDR3 protein: CSVALTGDTQYF
CDR3 length: 12
V gene: TRBV29-1
J gene: TRBJ2-3
clone size: .
D gene: .

CDR3 protein: CASSYTGNQPQHF
CDR3 length: 13
V gene: TRBV6-5
J gene: TRBJ1-5
clone size: .
D gene: .

CDR3 protein: CASSVGAGGRYNEQFF
CDR3 length: 16
V gene: TRBV9
J gene: TRBJ2-1
clone size: .
D gene: TRBD2

CDR3 protein: CASRDRGFYEQYF
CDR3 length: 13
V gene: TRBV2
J gene: TRBJ2-7
clone size: .
D gene: TRBD1

CDR3 protein: CASSLRTGGFGELFF
CDR3 length: 15
V gene: TRBV11-1
J gene: TRBJ2-2
clone size: once
D gene: TRBD1

CDR3 protein: CASSSSQGRYGYTF
CDR3 length: 14
V gene: TRBV7-8
J gene: TRBJ1-2
clone size: .
D gene: .

CDR3 protein: CASSLAGLSISPLHF
CDR3 length: 15
V gene: TRBV7-9
J gene: TRBJ1-6
clone size: .
D gene: .

CDR3 protein: CASSLLGVRTDTQYF
CDR3 length: 15
V gene: TRBV5-4
J gene: TRBJ2-3
clone size: .
D gene: .

CDR3 protein: CASSEGAESGELFF
CDR3 length: 14
V gene: TRBV6-4
J gene: TRBJ2-2
clone size: .
D gene: TRBD1

CDR3 protein: CASSPRGGTDTQYF
CDR3 length: 14
V gene: TRBV5-4
J gene: TRBJ2-3
clone size: .
D gene: .

CDR3 protein: CASSPPGGAGTQYF
CDR3 length: 14
V gene: TRBV7-3
J gene: TRBJ2-3
clone size: .
D gene: TRBD2